The rows below give T cell receptor beta chains drawn from one sample of a study of T cells in Graves' hyperthyroidism and ophthalmopathy. TCRdb reprocessed the multiplex PCR reads with MiXCR, giving one entry per CDR3 protein. The repertoire has some 350,000 distinct CDR3 sequences, around 14% of them found once; the top ten carry roughly 25%. Sequencing was performed on blood. These receptors all stem from a young woman with Graves' hyperthyroidism that later progressed to Graves' ophthalmopathy. Both conserved end residues are part of each CDR3. The D gene is left open where the match is weak. For some rows the clone size is stated as once, few or many, or as a class when expanded; others skip it.

size	V	J	D	CDR3	DNA
many	TRBV20-1	TRBJ2-1	TRBD2	CSARAGSGSLEQFF	TGCAGTGCTAGAGCCGGTAGCGGGAGTCTCGAGCAGTTCTTC
many	TRBV28	TRBJ1-4	TRBD1	CASSWTGGEGEKLFF	TGTGCCAGCAGTTGGACAGGGGGCGAAGGTGAAAAACTGTTTTTT
many	TRBV7-9	TRBJ1-2	.	CASSQQGVGGYTF	TGTGCCAGCAGCCAGCAGGGAGTAGGTGGCTACACCTTC
once	TRBV15	TRBJ1-3	TRBD1	CATSFERGPSGNTIYF	TGTGCCACCAGCTTTGAGAGGGGGCCCTCTGGAAACACCATATATTTT
many	TRBV6-1	TRBJ2-3	TRBD2	CASSEFSSGSTDTQYF	TGTGCCAGCAGTGAGTTTTCTAGCGGGAGCACAGATACGCAGTATTTT
few	TRBV7-2	TRBJ1-5	.	CATSSNGGQPQHF	TGTGCCACCAGCTCTAATGGGGGTCAGCCCCAGCATTTT
few	TRBV6-1	TRBJ1-3	.	CASGTSRGNTIYF	TGTGCCAGCGGGACATCTAGAGGAAACACCATATATTTT
many	TRBV28	TRBJ2-4	.	CASSFEARVKNIQYF	TGTGCCAGCAGTTTCGAGGCTAGAGTCAAAAACATTCAGTACTTC
many	TRBV7-9	TRBJ2-1	TRBD2	CASSQTSGYDNEQFF	TGTGCCAGCAGCCAAACTAGCGGTTACGACAATGAGCAGTTCTTC
few	TRBV6-4	TRBJ1-5	TRBD1	CASSPRQGAPGQPQHF	TGTGCCAGCAGTCCCCGACAGGGAGCACCAGGGCAGCCCCAGCATTTT
few	TRBV7-2	TRBJ1-3	.	CASSLGSVGAGNTIYF	TGTGCCAGCAGCTTAGGGAGCGTGGGGGCTGGAAACACCATATATTTT
few	TRBV7-2	TRBJ2-6	.	CASRRTSGANVLTF	TGTGCCAGCAGACGGACATCTGGGGCCAACGTCCTGACTTTC
many	TRBV12-3/TRBV12-4	TRBJ2-7	.	CASTLGGRVVSEQYF	TGTGCCAGCACCCTAGGCGGCAGGGTAGTCTCCGAGCAGTACTTC
many	TRBV28	TRBJ2-7	TRBD2	CASSFGGTSVSRYEQYF	TGTGCCAGCAGTTTCGGTGGGACTAGCGTCTCTCGGTACGAGCAGTACTTC
many	TRBV28	TRBJ2-1	.	CASSSGGLDYNEQFF	TGTGCCAGCAGCTCCGGTGGGCTCGACTACAATGAGCAGTTCTTC
few	TRBV30	TRBJ2-1	TRBD2	CAWSESGRAGNEQFF	TGTGCCTGGAGTGAAAGCGGGAGAGCTGGAAATGAGCAGTTCTTC
many	TRBV28	TRBJ2-1	TRBD2	CASSYPRLGGAGDGFYNEQFF	TGTGCCAGCAGTTACCCTCGTTTGGGTGGAGCGGGAGACGGGTTCTACAATGAGCAGTTCTTC
.	TRBV15	TRBJ1-2	.	CATSRQRPGGGYTF	TGTGCCACCAGCAGACAACGGCCGGGGGGGGGCTACACCTTC
.	TRBV4-1	TRBJ1-6	.	CASSLGRDNSPLHF	TGCGCCAGCAGCCTAGGACGGGATAATTCACCCCTCCACTTT
.	TRBV2	TRBJ2-2	.	CASRGGVTSRNTGELFF	TGTGCCAGCAGAGGGGGGGTGACTAGCCGTAACACCGGGGAGCTGTTTTTT
many	TRBV7-8	TRBJ1-1	.	CASSTRGTNTEAFF	TGTGCCAGCAGCACGAGGGGAACGAACACTGAAGCTTTCTTT
many	TRBV28	TRBJ1-1	TRBD1	CASSLLGTGRSSTEAFF	TGTGCCAGCAGTTTACTCGGGACAGGGAGGTCGAGCACTGAAGCTTTCTTT
many	TRBV3-1	TRBJ1-3	.	CASSQGGFSSGNTIYF	TGTGCCAGCAGCCAAGGGGGGTTCAGCTCTGGAAACACCATATATTTT
many	TRBV12-3/TRBV12-4	TRBJ2-1	TRBD2	CASSPIAGSPPYGEQFF	TGTGCCAGCAGTCCGATAGCGGGAAGTCCTCCGTACGGTGAGCAGTTCTTC
.	TRBV3-1	TRBJ1-6	TRBD1	CASSQAQGNSPLHF	TGTGCCAGCAGCCAAGCACAGGGGAATTCACCCCTCCACTTT
many	TRBV5-5	TRBJ2-5	TRBD2	CASSLGRLAEETQYF	TGTGCCAGCAGCTTGGGCCGTCTAGCGGAAGAGACCCAGTACTTC
many	TRBV20-1	TRBJ2-5	TRBD2	CSASIPSGSPPETQYF	TGCAGTGCTAGTATACCTAGCGGGAGTCCCCCAGAGACCCAGTACTTC
.	TRBV27	TRBJ2-1	TRBD1	CASSFGTAYNEQFF	TGTGCCAGCAGTTTTGGGACAGCCTACAATGAGCAGTTCTTC
.	TRBV19	TRBJ2-3	.	CASSIDWTKAQYF	TGTGCCAGTAGTATAGACTGGACCAAGGCGCAGTATTTT
many	TRBV20-1	TRBJ2-7	TRBD2	CSAMSGRDSYEQYF	TGCAGTGCTATGAGCGGGAGGGACTCCTACGAGCAGTACTTC
few	TRBV19	TRBJ2-1	.	CASSIVLRFSYNEQFF	TGTGCCAGTAGTATAGTTCTAAGATTCTCCTACAATGAGCAGTTCTTC
many	TRBV2	TRBJ2-3	.	CASSEALLQKSTDTQYF	TGTGCCAGCAGTGAAGCGCTTCTACAGAAGAGCACAGATACGCAGTATTTT
.	TRBV4-2	TRBJ1-6	.	CASSQGADSPLDF	TGTGCCAGCAGCCAAGGTGCCGATTCACCCCTCGACTTT
once	TRBV19	TRBJ2-4	TRBD2	CASSMASGTFPIAKNIQYF	TGTGCCAGTAGTATGGCTAGCGGGACGTTCCCGATAGCCAAAAACATTCAGTACTTC
.	TRBV29-1	TRBJ1-2	.	CSVVKRNGYTF	TGCAGCGTTGTCAAAAGAAACGGCTACACCTTC
.	TRBV27	TRBJ2-1	.	CASSLGQLASYNEQFF	TGTGCCAGCAGTTTAGGTCAGCTGGCCTCCTACAATGAGCAGTTCTTC
.	TRBV18	TRBJ2-5	.	CASAALGGVGETQYF	TGTGCCAGCGCTGCACTTGGGGGTGTCGGAGAGACCCAGTACTTC
many	TRBV9	TRBJ2-1	.	CASSVAGDYNEQFF	TGTGCCAGCAGCGTAGCGGGGGACTACAATGAGCAGTTCTTC
many	TRBV12-3/TRBV12-4	TRBJ2-5	.	CASSLEREPGFSAQETQYF	TGTGCCAGCAGTTTAGAACGGGAGCCAGGCTTTAGCGCACAAGAGACCCAGTACTTC
many	TRBV6-5	TRBJ1-1	.	CASSSRNLNTEAFF	TGTGCCAGCAGTTCTCGGAATTTGAACACTGAAGCTTTCTTT
many	TRBV11-2	TRBJ2-5	TRBD1	CASSKTPQGAAWETQYF	TGTGCCAGCAGCAAAACTCCCCAGGGGGCGGCGTGGGAGACCCAGTACTTC
many	TRBV2	TRBJ1-1	TRBD1	CASTTGTGVIRNTEAFF	TGTGCCAGCACCACCGGGACAGGGGTAATACGGAACACTGAAGCTTTCTTT
once	TRBV5-1	TRBJ2-3	.	CDSSLALGALTDTQYF	TGCGACAGCAGCTTGGCCTTGGGGGCTTTAACAGATACGCAGTATTTT
many	TRBV20-1	TRBJ1-5	TRBD1	CSANDRAFQPQHF	TGCAGTGCCAACGACAGGGCATTTCAGCCCCAGCATTTT
many	TRBV20-1	TRBJ2-3	TRBD1	CSASSGTGADTQYF	TGCAGTGCTAGTTCCGGAACAGGGGCGGATACGCAGTATTTT
few	TRBV7-2	TRBJ1-2	TRBD1	CASSLGTDRVGYTF	TGTGCCAGCAGCTTAGGGACTGACAGGGTGGGCTACACCTTC
.	TRBV19	TRBJ1-5	TRBD1	CATKGQGASQPQHF	TGTGCCACCAAGGGACAGGGGGCGTCTCAGCCCCAGCATTTT
.	TRBV15	TRBJ2-3	TRBD1	CATSRTGALSTDTQYF	TGTGCCACCAGCAGAACAGGGGCCCTAAGCACAGATACGCAGTATTTT